One sample yielded the 2 T cell receptor beta chains listed below, sequenced in a study of blood T cell repertoires in COVID-19. This table comes from immunoSEQ multiplex PCR, and its TCRdb copy is limited to in-frame clones, with some not included. The repertoire holds 200,000 to 250,000 clones, with around 82% as singletons. Material: peripheral blood. The source of these receptors is a woman aged 65 to 85 with acute or convalescent COVID-19.

V usage is TRBV27 and J usage is TRBJ1-6; 8 nucleotides match TRBD1. J was trimmed by 13 bases and V by 8 bases; bases with no gene match: 10. This CDR3 is 13 amino acids long. Germline V gene sequence: CDR1 MNHEY, CDR2 SMNVEV (reference sequence). CDR3 DNA: TGTGCCAGCGGGGGACAGGACCTCGGTCCCCTCCACTTT. Its protein is CASGGQDLGPLHF.

The chain combines TRBV20-1 with TRBJ1-5, with a weak D call TRBD1 (6 bases). V lost 3 bases to trimming and J lost 1 base, with 10 bases between them. This CDR3 spans 14 amino acids. The V gene's germline CDR1 is DFQATT and CDR2 SNEGSKA (reference sequence). Here the CDR3 reads CSASWGLSNQPQHF. CDR3 nucleotide sequence: TGCAGTGCTAGTTGGGGGCTGAGCAATCAGCCCCAGCATTTT.